This T cell receptor beta chain was profiled in a study of neurological immune-mediated disorders. This clonotype showed up many times. Time point denoted: longitudinal time-point 1 (baseline). The unsorted libraries were generated from a total of 2 million PBMCs, which had been stored in RNAlater at -80 C. The CDR3 spans 13 residues. V shed 4 bases and J shed 3 bases, with 10 bases lying between them. Germline loops: CDR1 LGHDT, CDR2 YNNKEL (reference sequence). By 5'RACE with 10-nucleotide random UMIs, the cDNA was made. One entry per CDR3 protein results from TCRdb running MiXCR on the 5' RACE reads. The sample carries tens of thousands of distinct CDR3 sequences, about 9.4% recorded once.

This sequence originates from a man aged 25-45 years in good health. Sequencing was performed on PBMCs. The genes are TRBV3-1 and TRBJ2-7; D unresolved. The CDR3 loop reads CASSPTGIYEQYF. As DNA, the CDR3 is TGTGCCAGCAGCCCCACTGGCATCTACGAGCAGTACTTC.